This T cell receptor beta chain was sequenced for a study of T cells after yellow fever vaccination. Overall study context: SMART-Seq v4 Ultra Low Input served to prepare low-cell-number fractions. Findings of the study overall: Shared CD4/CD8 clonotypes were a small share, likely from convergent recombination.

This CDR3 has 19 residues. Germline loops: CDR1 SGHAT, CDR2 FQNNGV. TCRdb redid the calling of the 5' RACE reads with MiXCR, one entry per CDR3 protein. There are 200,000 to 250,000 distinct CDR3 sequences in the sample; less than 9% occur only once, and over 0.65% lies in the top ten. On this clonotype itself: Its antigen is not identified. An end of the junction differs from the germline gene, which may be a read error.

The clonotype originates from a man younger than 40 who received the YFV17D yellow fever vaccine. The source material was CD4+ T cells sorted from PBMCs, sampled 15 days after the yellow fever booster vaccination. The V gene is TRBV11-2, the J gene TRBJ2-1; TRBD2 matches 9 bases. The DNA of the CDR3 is TGTGCCGGCAGCCAGCCGGCGGGAGGGCTCCTTAGGACCTACAATGAGCAGTTCTTC. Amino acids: CAGSQPAGGLLRTYNEQFF.